Listed below are T cell receptor beta chains from one sample, sequenced in a study of blood T cells in healthy people across ages. A single record per CDR3 protein comes from TCRdb applying MiXCR to the 5' RACE reads. The sample includes over 950,000 distinct CDR3 sequences, 30% to 40% of them seen just once. What was sequenced was blood. These receptors were taken from a man aged 18 to 29 in good health. Both conserved end residues are part of each CDR3. D genes are given only for firm matches. Expanded clones are given a class, and other clones once, few, many or no size at all.

v_gene: TRBV7-8; j_gene: TRBJ2-3; d_gene: .; abundance: .; CDR3nt: TGTGCCAGCAGCTTGGGCACCCTGGGGACAGATACGCAGTATTTT; CDR3aa: CASSLGTLGTDTQYF
v_gene: TRBV27; j_gene: TRBJ2-2; d_gene: .; abundance: many; CDR3nt: TGTGCCAGCAGCTTAGGGCGGAACACCGGGGAGCTGTTTTTT; CDR3aa: CASSLGRNTGELFF
v_gene: TRBV4-2; j_gene: TRBJ2-3; d_gene: .; abundance: many; CDR3nt: TGTGCCAGCAGCCAGACAGGTCCCGTTACAGATACGCAGTATTTT; CDR3aa: CASSQTGPVTDTQYF
v_gene: TRBV28; j_gene: TRBJ2-7; d_gene: TRBD1; abundance: few; CDR3nt: TGTGCCAGCATACGGACAGGGTCCTACGAGCAGTACTTC; CDR3aa: CASIRTGSYEQYF
v_gene: TRBV9; j_gene: TRBJ2-3; d_gene: TRBD2; abundance: .; CDR3nt: TGTGCCAGCAGCCCGACTAGCGGGGGGGAAACTAGCACAGATGCGCAGTATTTT; CDR3aa: CASSPTSGGETSTDAQYF
v_gene: TRBV6-5; j_gene: TRBJ1-1; d_gene: .; abundance: few; CDR3nt: TGTGCCAGCAGTTACTCGGGCAGGACCGAAGCTTTCTTT; CDR3aa: CASSYSGRTEAFF
v_gene: TRBV15; j_gene: TRBJ2-3; d_gene: .; abundance: few; CDR3nt: TGTGCCACCAGCAGAGTCGCTAACCGAGCTGGTTTTGGTACGCAGTATTTT; CDR3aa: CATSRVANRAGFGTQYF
v_gene: TRBV21-1; j_gene: TRBJ1-1; d_gene: .; abundance: few; CDR3nt: TGTGCCAGCAGCAAAGTCCGGGACAGTGAAGCTTTCTTT; CDR3aa: CASSKVRDSEAFF
v_gene: TRBV7-6; j_gene: TRBJ2-3; d_gene: .; abundance: .; CDR3nt: TGTGCCAGCAGCTCAGCAGGACTGGCCCATCGGGCGGGTCCGCAGTATTTT; CDR3aa: CASSSAGLAHRAGPQYF
v_gene: TRBV5-6; j_gene: TRBJ2-3; d_gene: TRBD2; abundance: few; CDR3nt: TGTGCCAGCAGCCTTGAGGGACTAGCGGGGGCAGATACGCAGTATTTT; CDR3aa: CASSLEGLAGADTQYF
v_gene: TRBV10-3; j_gene: TRBJ1-1; d_gene: TRBD1; abundance: few; CDR3nt: TGTGCCATCATGGCCCGGGACAGGGGGAACACTGAAGCTTTCTTT; CDR3aa: CAIMARDRGNTEAFF
v_gene: TRBV11-1; j_gene: TRBJ1-1; d_gene: .; abundance: .; CDR3nt: TGTGCCAGCAGCGTTTCTGACGGGGTAACAAACACTGAAGCTTTCTTT; CDR3aa: CASSVSDGVTNTEAFF
v_gene: TRBV29-1; j_gene: TRBJ2-7; d_gene: .; abundance: .; CDR3nt: TGCAGCGCCGCGGGGAGAGCGGAGAGCTCCTACGAGCAGTACTTC; CDR3aa: CSAAGRAESSYEQYF
v_gene: TRBV15; j_gene: TRBJ2-7; d_gene: .; abundance: few; CDR3nt: TGTGCCACCAGCAGAGGACGGGGCCTCTACGAGCAGTACTTC; CDR3aa: CATSRGRGLYEQYF
v_gene: TRBV20-1; j_gene: TRBJ2-1; d_gene: TRBD2; abundance: .; CDR3nt: TGCAGTGCTAGAGATTGGCTAGCTAACGGGGGGAATGAGCAGTTCTTC; CDR3aa: CSARDWLANGGNEQFF
v_gene: TRBV4-3; j_gene: TRBJ2-3; d_gene: .; abundance: .; CDR3nt: TGCGCCAGCAGCCAAGATGTCCCACAGGTCACAGATACGCAGTATTTT; CDR3aa: CASSQDVPQVTDTQYF
v_gene: TRBV4-3; j_gene: TRBJ2-2; d_gene: .; abundance: .; CDR3nt: TGCGCCAGCAGCCAAGAGATTTCCGGGGAGCTGTTTTTT; CDR3aa: CASSQEISGELFF
v_gene: TRBV29-1; j_gene: TRBJ1-1; d_gene: TRBD1; abundance: .; CDR3nt: TGCAGCGCCGAACGGCAGGGGGTGGCTACTGAGGCTTTCTTT; CDR3aa: CSAERQGVATEAFF
v_gene: TRBV5-1; j_gene: TRBJ2-1; d_gene: .; abundance: few; CDR3nt: TGCGCCAGCAGCTTGGATCTGCCTTCCAATGACCAGTTCTTC; CDR3aa: CASSLDLPSNDQFF
v_gene: TRBV20-1; j_gene: TRBJ2-2; d_gene: .; abundance: few; CDR3nt: TGCAGTGCTAGGGGGAATGGGGGAGCGAACACCGGGGAGCTGTTTTTT; CDR3aa: CSARGNGGANTGELFF
v_gene: TRBV12-3/TRBV12-4; j_gene: TRBJ1-1; d_gene: .; abundance: few; CDR3nt: TGTGCCAGCACCCGGAAGGGGGTGGGTTTCTTT; CDR3aa: CASTRKGVGFF
v_gene: TRBV9; j_gene: TRBJ2-7; d_gene: TRBD2; abundance: .; CDR3nt: TGTGCCAGCAGCGGCCGACTAGCGGGGAGGTACAATGAGCAGTACTTC; CDR3aa: CASSGRLAGRYNEQYF
v_gene: TRBV7-2; j_gene: TRBJ1-4; d_gene: .; abundance: .; CDR3nt: TGTGCCAGCAGCTTAGGGTCGGGGGGCGCTGATGAAAAACTGTTTTTT; CDR3aa: CASSLGSGGADEKLFF
v_gene: TRBV7-9; j_gene: TRBJ1-1; d_gene: .; abundance: few; CDR3nt: TGTGCCAGCAGCGAGAGACCCGGTGGGTCGGACACTGAAGCTTTCTTT; CDR3aa: CASSERPGGSDTEAFF
v_gene: TRBV10-3; j_gene: TRBJ1-5; d_gene: .; abundance: .; CDR3nt: TGTGCCATCAGTGAGGGGGAGGGCGATCAGCCCCAGCATTTT; CDR3aa: CAISEGEGDQPQHF
v_gene: TRBV13; j_gene: TRBJ1-1; d_gene: .; abundance: few; CDR3nt: TGTGCCAGCAGCCCTAACTCTTGGAACACTGAAGCTTTCTTT; CDR3aa: CASSPNSWNTEAFF
v_gene: TRBV15; j_gene: TRBJ1-5; d_gene: .; abundance: .; CDR3nt: TGTGCCACCAGCAGAGATCAGCCGGCTACCCAGCATTTT; CDR3aa: CATSRDQPATQHF
v_gene: TRBV4-3; j_gene: TRBJ2-7; d_gene: .; abundance: once; CDR3nt: TGCGCCAGCAGCCAAGGAATGACTAGTTCCCAGGGTGAGCAGTACTTC; CDR3aa: CASSQGMTSSQGEQYF
v_gene: TRBV5-1; j_gene: TRBJ1-2; d_gene: .; abundance: few; CDR3nt: TGCGCCAGCAGTTTGGGGGGGTCCCGCCTTTCGAACTATGGCTACACCTTC; CDR3aa: CASSLGGSRLSNYGYTF
v_gene: TRBV7-9; j_gene: TRBJ1-1; d_gene: TRBD1; abundance: few; CDR3nt: TGTGCCAGCAGCTTAATGGGACAGGGGATGAACACTGAAGCTTTCTTT; CDR3aa: CASSLMGQGMNTEAFF
v_gene: TRBV7-2; j_gene: TRBJ1-5; d_gene: .; abundance: .; CDR3nt: TGTGCCAGCAGCTTAATCAGCGTGGCAGGTGATCAGCCCCAGCATTTT; CDR3aa: CASSLISVAGDQPQHF
v_gene: TRBV20-1; j_gene: TRBJ2-3; d_gene: .; abundance: .; CDR3nt: TGCAGTGCTAGATCGGTGGGGGGGCCAGATACGCAGTATTTT; CDR3aa: CSARSVGGPDTQYF
v_gene: TRBV12-5; j_gene: TRBJ1-2; d_gene: TRBD1; abundance: .; CDR3nt: TGTGCTAGTGGCACAGGGGCTGGAGGCTACACCTTC; CDR3aa: CASGTGAGGYTF
v_gene: TRBV4-3; j_gene: TRBJ2-3; d_gene: .; abundance: .; CDR3nt: TGCGCCAGCAGCCAGAATCTAAGGCCCACAGATACGCAGTATTTT; CDR3aa: CASSQNLRPTDTQYF
v_gene: TRBV12-3/TRBV12-4; j_gene: TRBJ1-4; d_gene: .; abundance: few; CDR3nt: TGTGCCAGCAGTCTTTTCGGCAGCGATGTTAATGAAAAACTGTTTTTT; CDR3aa: CASSLFGSDVNEKLFF
v_gene: TRBV12-3/TRBV12-4; j_gene: TRBJ1-1; d_gene: .; abundance: .; CDR3nt: TGTGCCAGCCGCACGGGGCAAATGAACACTGAAGCTTTCTTT; CDR3aa: CASRTGQMNTEAFF
v_gene: TRBV7-6; j_gene: TRBJ2-3; d_gene: TRBD2; abundance: .; CDR3nt: TGTGCCAGCAGCTTTGGCGGGGGGCCTACAATCACAGATACGCAGTATTTT; CDR3aa: CASSFGGGPTITDTQYF
v_gene: TRBV7-2; j_gene: TRBJ1-2; d_gene: .; abundance: once; CDR3nt: TGTGCCAGCAGCGTAGGGGTCACCTATGGCTACACCTTC; CDR3aa: CASSVGVTYGYTF
v_gene: TRBV7-7; j_gene: TRBJ2-5; d_gene: .; abundance: few; CDR3nt: TGTGCCAGCAGCTCCGGTCAATCTGGGCGAGAGACCCAGTACTTC; CDR3aa: CASSSGQSGRETQYF
v_gene: TRBV5-1; j_gene: TRBJ2-1; d_gene: .; abundance: .; CDR3nt: TGCGCCAGCAGCTTGGCGACTCCCTTAAATGAGCAGTTCTTC; CDR3aa: CASSLATPLNEQFF
v_gene: TRBV12-3/TRBV12-4; j_gene: TRBJ1-4; d_gene: .; abundance: once; CDR3nt: TGTGCCAGCAGTTTAAGGACTTTCAGAGCTAATGAAAAACTGTTTTTT; CDR3aa: CASSLRTFRANEKLFF
v_gene: TRBV5-4; j_gene: TRBJ2-4; d_gene: TRBD1; abundance: .; CDR3nt: TGTGCCAGCAGCCGGGCCGGGACAGTGGGCTCGTCCAAAAACATTCAGTACTTC; CDR3aa: CASSRAGTVGSSKNIQYF
v_gene: TRBV20-1; j_gene: TRBJ2-5; d_gene: .; abundance: many; CDR3nt: TGCAGTGCTACGGACAGCCAAGAGACCCAGTACTTC; CDR3aa: CSATDSQETQYF
v_gene: TRBV4-3; j_gene: TRBJ2-5; d_gene: .; abundance: .; CDR3nt: TGCGCCAGCAGCCAAGATTGGGAGCGATGGGAGACCCAGTACTTC; CDR3aa: CASSQDWERWETQYF
v_gene: TRBV28; j_gene: TRBJ1-5; d_gene: .; abundance: few; CDR3nt: TGTGCCAGCAGCCTCATAGGGGGAAGCAATCAGCCCCAGCATTTT; CDR3aa: CASSLIGGSNQPQHF
v_gene: TRBV3-1; j_gene: TRBJ2-1; d_gene: TRBD2; abundance: .; CDR3nt: TGTGCCAGCAGCCGGCTAGCGGGGGGCAATGTGAGAGTTGAGCAGTTCTTC; CDR3aa: CASSRLAGGNVRVEQFF